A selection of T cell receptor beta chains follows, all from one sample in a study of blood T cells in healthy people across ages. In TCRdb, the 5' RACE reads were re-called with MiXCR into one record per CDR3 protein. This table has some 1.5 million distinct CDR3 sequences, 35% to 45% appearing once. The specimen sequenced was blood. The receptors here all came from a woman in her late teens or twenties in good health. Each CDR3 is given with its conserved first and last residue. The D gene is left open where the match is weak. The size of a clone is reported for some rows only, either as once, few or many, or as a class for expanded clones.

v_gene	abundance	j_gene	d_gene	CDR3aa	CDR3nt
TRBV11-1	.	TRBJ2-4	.	CASSLGTLTENIQYF	TGTGCCAGCAGCTTAGGGACACTAACCGAAAACATTCAGTACTTC
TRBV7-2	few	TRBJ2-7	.	CASSPERAKSYEQYF	TGTGCCAGCAGCCCAGAGAGGGCAAAATCCTACGAGCAGTACTTC
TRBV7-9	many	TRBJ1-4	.	CASHRDTFATNEKLFF	TGTGCCAGCCACCGGGACACCTTTGCAACTAATGAAAAACTGTTTTTT
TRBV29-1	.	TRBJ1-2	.	CSVEDQVSLWSYTF	TGCAGCGTTGAAGATCAGGTCAGTCTATGGAGCTACACCTTC
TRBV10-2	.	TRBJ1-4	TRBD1	CASRNRGSSEKLFF	TGCGCCAGCAGAAACAGGGGATCCAGTGAAAAACTGTTTTTT
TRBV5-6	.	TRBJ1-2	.	CASSLDRVSGYTF	TGTGCCAGCAGCTTGGACAGGGTCTCTGGCTACACCTTC
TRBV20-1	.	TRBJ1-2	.	CSARQEEGIGYTF	TGCAGTGCCCGACAGGAAGAAGGAATTGGCTACACCTTC
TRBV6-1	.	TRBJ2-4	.	CASSHTFTYNEQYF	TGTGCCAGCAGTCACACCTTTACCTACAATGAGCAGTACTTC
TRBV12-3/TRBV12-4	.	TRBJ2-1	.	CASSFGQASQETQFF	TGTGCCAGCAGTTTTGGGCAGGCGTCCCAAGAGACCCAGTTCTTC
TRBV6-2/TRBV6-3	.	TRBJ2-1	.	CASSYSTQSGRLDQFF	TGTGCCAGCAGTTACTCGACTCAGTCGGGGCGTCTTGACCAGTTCTTC
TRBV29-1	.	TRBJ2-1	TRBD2	CSVGLSGRNEQFF	TGCAGCGTTGGGCTTAGCGGGAGAAATGAGCAGTTCTTC
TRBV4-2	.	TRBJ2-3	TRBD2	CASSLSERGNTDTQYF	TGTGCCAGCAGCCTTTCCGAGCGGGGAAACACAGATACGCAGTATTTT
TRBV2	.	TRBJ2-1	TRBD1	CASNRGIYYNEQFF	TGTGCCAGCAACAGGGGGATATACTACAATGAGCAGTTCTTC
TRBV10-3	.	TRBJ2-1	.	CAISESHGLSSYEQFF	TGTGCCATCAGTGAGTCGCATGGACTTTCTTCCTACGAGCAGTTCTTC
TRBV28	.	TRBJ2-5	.	CASSYRVSETQYF	TGTGCCAGCAGTTACAGGGTTTCTGAGACCCAGTACTTC
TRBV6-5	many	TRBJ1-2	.	CASSYSGGLGYTF	TGTGCCAGCAGTTACTCCGGGGGCCTTGGCTACACCTTC
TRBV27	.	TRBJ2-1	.	CASYPRPRISYNEQFF	TGTGCCAGTTACCCCAGGCCGCGTATATCCTACAATGAGCAGTTCTTC
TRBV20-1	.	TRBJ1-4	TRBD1	CSARDRTGWEKLFF	TGCAGTGCCCGGGACAGGACGGGGTGGGAAAAACTGTTTTTT
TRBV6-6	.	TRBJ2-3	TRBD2	CASSYPAGGTDTQYF	TGTGCCAGCAGTTACCCGGCGGGAGGCACAGATACGCAGTATTTT
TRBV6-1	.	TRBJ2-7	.	CASSEVGYNEQYF	TGTGCCAGCAGTGAAGTCGGGTACAATGAGCAGTACTTC
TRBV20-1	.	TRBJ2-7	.	CSARPTSGGAYNEQYF	TGCAGTGCTAGGCCTACTAGTGGGGGGGCGTACAATGAGCAGTACTTC
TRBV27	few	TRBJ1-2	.	CASSNLMNYGYTF	TGTGCCAGCAGTAACCTCATGAACTATGGCTACACCTTC
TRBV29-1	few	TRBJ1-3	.	CSVEGSGNTIYF	TGCAGCGTTGAGGGCTCTGGAAACACCATATATTTT
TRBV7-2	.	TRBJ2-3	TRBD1	CASSFRGTGRTDTQYF	TGTGCCAGCAGCTTTAGGGGGACAGGGCGAACAGATACGCAGTATTTT
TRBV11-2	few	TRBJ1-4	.	CASSPYRVLDEKLFF	TGTGCCAGCAGCCCTTACAGGGTATTGGATGAAAAACTGTTTTTT
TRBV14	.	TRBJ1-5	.	CASSHSTGLPNQPQHF	TGTGCCAGCAGCCATAGCACAGGCCTACCGAATCAGCCCCAGCATTTT
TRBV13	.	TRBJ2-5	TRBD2	CASSHGTSFNEQYF	TGTGCCAGCAGCCACGGGACTAGTTTCAATGAGCAGTACTTC
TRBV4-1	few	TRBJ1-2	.	CASSQGQGLSTGGYTF	TGCGCCAGCAGCCAAGGTCAGGGACTATCTACTGGCGGCTACACCTTC
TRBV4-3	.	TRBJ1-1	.	CASSQKESTEAFF	TGCGCCAGCAGCCAAAAAGAATCCACTGAAGCTTTCTTT
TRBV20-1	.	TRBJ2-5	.	CSQAEDREQYF	TGCAGTCAGGCGGAGGACCGGGAGCAGTACTTC
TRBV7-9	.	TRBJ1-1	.	CASSPYRERDTEAFF	TGTGCCAGCAGCCCCTACAGAGAAAGGGACACTGAAGCTTTCTTT
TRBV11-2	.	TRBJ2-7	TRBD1	CASSPETGYYEQYF	TGTGCCAGCAGCCCAGAGACAGGGTACTACGAGCAGTACTTC
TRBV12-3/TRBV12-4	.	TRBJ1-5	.	CASSLSDIPGQPQHF	TGTGCCAGCAGTTTATCGGACATACCGGGGCAGCCCCAGCATTTT
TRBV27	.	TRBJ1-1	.	CASSLLGPGGMNTEAFF	TGTGCCAGCAGTTTATTGGGCCCTGGGGGCATGAACACTGAAGCTTTCTTT
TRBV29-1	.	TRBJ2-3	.	CSVSQPGASGPTDTQYF	TGCAGCGTTTCCCAACCAGGGGCTAGCGGACCCACAGATACGCAGTATTTT
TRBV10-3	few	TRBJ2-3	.	CAISEGERDFTDTQYF	TGTGCCATCAGTGAGGGGGAGCGAGACTTCACAGATACGCAGTATTTT
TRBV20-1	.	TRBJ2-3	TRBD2	CSARPRTSGSTDTQYF	TGCAGTGCTAGACCACGGACTAGCGGGAGCACAGATACGCAGTATTTT
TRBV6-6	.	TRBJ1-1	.	CASSYGDTMNTEAFF	TGTGCCAGCAGTTACGGGGACACCATGAACACTGAAGCTTTCTTT
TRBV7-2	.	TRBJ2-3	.	CASSLDKLARMADTQYF	TGTGCCAGCAGCTTAGATAAGCTAGCGAGAATGGCAGATACGCAGTATTTT
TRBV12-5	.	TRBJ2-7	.	CASGLVRFEQYF	TGTGCTAGTGGTTTGGTACGTTTCGAGCAGTACTTC
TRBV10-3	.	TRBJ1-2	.	CAIMGTPEGGYTF	TGTGCCATCATGGGAACCCCGGAGGGGGGCTACACCTTC
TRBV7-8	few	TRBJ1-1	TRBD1	CASSLSQGGNTEAFF	TGTGCCAGCAGCTTAAGTCAGGGGGGTAACACTGAAGCTTTCTTT
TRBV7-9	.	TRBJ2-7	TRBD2	CASSAWTSGTYEQYF	TGTGCCAGCAGCGCCTGGACTAGCGGAACCTACGAGCAGTACTTC
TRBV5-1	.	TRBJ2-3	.	CASSSVPATDTQYF	TGCGCCAGCAGCTCCGTTCCCGCCACAGATACGCAGTATTTT
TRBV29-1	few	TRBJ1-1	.	CSVGASNTEAFF	TGCAGCGTTGGCGCCTCGAACACTGAAGCTTTCTTT
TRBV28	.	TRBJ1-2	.	CASSLYRVDYGYTF	TGTGCCAGCAGTTTATACAGGGTCGACTATGGCTACACCTTC